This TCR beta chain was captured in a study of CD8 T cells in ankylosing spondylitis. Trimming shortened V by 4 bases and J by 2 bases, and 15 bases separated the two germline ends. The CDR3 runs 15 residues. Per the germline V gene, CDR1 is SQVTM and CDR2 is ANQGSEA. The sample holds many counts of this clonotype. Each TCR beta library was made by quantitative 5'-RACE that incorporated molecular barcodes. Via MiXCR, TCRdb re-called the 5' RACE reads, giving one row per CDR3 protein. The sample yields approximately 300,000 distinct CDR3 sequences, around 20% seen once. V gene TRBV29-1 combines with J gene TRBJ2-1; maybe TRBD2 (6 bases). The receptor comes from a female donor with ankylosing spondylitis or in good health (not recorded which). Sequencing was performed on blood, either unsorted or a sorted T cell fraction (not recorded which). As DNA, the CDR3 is TGCAGCGTTGCCTCGACTAGGGTGCCCTACAATGAGCAGTTCTTC. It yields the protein CSVASTRVPYNEQFF.